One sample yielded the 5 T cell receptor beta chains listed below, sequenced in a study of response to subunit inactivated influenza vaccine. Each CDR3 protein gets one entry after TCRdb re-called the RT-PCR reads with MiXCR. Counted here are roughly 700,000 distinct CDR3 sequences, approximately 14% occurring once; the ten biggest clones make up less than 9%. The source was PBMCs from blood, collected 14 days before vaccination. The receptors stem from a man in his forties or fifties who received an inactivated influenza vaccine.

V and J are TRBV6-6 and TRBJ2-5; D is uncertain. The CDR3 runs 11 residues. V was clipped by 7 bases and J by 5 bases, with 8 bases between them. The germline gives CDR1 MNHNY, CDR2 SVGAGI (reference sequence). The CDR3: CASKWRETQYF. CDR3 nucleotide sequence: TGTGCCAGCAAGTGGCGGGAGACCCAGTACTTC.

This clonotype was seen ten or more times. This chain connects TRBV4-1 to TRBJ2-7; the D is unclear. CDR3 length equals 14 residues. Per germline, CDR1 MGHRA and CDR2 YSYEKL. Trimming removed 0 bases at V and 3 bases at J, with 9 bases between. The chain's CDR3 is CASSQEGYGYEQYF. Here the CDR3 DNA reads TGCGCCAGCAGCCAAGAAGGGTACGGCTACGAGCAGTACTTC.

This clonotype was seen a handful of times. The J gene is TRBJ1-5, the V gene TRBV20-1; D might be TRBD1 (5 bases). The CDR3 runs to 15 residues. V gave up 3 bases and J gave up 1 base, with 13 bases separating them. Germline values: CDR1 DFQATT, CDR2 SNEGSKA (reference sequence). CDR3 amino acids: CSASLRGQSNQPQHF. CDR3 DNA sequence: TGCAGTGCTAGTCTGAGGGGTCAGAGCAATCAGCCCCAGCATTTT.

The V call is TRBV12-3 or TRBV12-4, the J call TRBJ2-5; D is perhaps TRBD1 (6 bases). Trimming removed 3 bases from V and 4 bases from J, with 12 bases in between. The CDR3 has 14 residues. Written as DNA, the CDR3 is TGTGCCAGCAGTTTCTTCCAGGGGCTAGAGACCCAGTACTTC. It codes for CASSFFQGLETQYF.

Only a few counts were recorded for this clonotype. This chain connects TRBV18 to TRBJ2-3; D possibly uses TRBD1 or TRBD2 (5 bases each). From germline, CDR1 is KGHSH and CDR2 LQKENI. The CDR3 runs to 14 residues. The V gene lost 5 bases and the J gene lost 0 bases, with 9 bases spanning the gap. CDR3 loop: CASSEGISTDTQYF. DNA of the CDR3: TGTGCCAGCTCAGAGGGGATCAGCACAGATACGCAGTATTTT.